The 12 T cell receptor beta chains presented below share a single source sample, sequenced in a study of T cell changes during pregnancy in multiple sclerosis. The table came from immunoSEQ multiplex PCR; TCRdb's copy has only in-frame clones and leaves some out. This table has tens of thousands of clones, around 92% appearing once. This sample comprised CD4+ T cells from peripheral blood mononuclear cells, obtained after pregnancy. These TCRs come from a female donor with multiple sclerosis, enrolled in a pregnancy study.

The genes are TRBV5-1 and TRBJ1-1; D ambiguous. Between the trimmed V and J ends, which lost 1 base and 2 bases, there was a span of 3 bases. The germline gives CDR1 SGHRS, CDR2 YFSETQ. The CDR3 length is 12 residues. The CDR3 bases are TGCGCCAGCAGCTTGTTAAACACTGAAGCTTTCTTT. Residues: CASSLLNTEAFF. Together with reference TRBV5-1 and TRBJ1-1, the CDR3 gives the full variable domain: KAGVTQTPRYLIKTRGQQVTLSCSPISGHRSVSWYQQTPGQGLQFLFEYFSETQRNKGNFPGRFSGRQFSNSRSEMNVSTLELGDSALYLCASSLLNTEAFFGQGTRLTVV.

This clone was seen just once. The chain is built from TRBV15 and TRBJ2-7, with a possible D match to TRBD1 (7 bases). This CDR3 comprises 15 residues. V shed 1 base and J shed 3 bases, with 13 bases lying between them. The germline V gene encodes CDR1 LNHNV and CDR2 YYDKDF (reference sequence). CDR3 DNA sequence: TGTGCCACCAGCAGAGGCGGGGACAGATACTACGAGCAGTACTTC. It codes for CATSRGGDRYYEQYF.

The chain has TRBV27 and TRBJ1-5; the match to TRBD1 covers 9 bases. Looked up from germline, CDR1 is MNHEY and CDR2 is SMNVEV (reference sequence). The CDR3 extends over 14 amino acids. Losses at the gene ends were 6 bases for V and 5 bases for J; bases not matched to a gene: 5. CDR3 sequence: CASRRDRADQPQHF. The CDR3 nucleotides are TGTGCCAGCAGACGGGACAGGGCCGATCAGCCCCAGCATTTT.

This clone has a single count. The chain has TRBV7-2 and TRBJ2-7; perhaps TRBD1 as D (6 bases). Germline values: CDR1 SGHTA, CDR2 FQGNSA. This CDR3 spans 15 amino acids. Trimming took 5 bases from V and 0 from J, leaving 14 bases between them. CDR3 nucleotides: TGTGCCAGCAGCCCGCAGGGGACCCCCTCCTACGAGCAGTACTTC. Amino acid sequence: CASSPQGTPSYEQYF.

The chain employs TRBV9 and TRBJ1-2; D not certain. Germline CDR1 SGDLS, CDR2 YYNGEE. This CDR3 spans 13 amino acids. The V gene lost 2 bases and the J gene lost 2 bases, with 7 bases spanning the gap. Written as DNA, the CDR3 is TGTGCCAGCAGCGTGACTGGGAACTATGGCTACACCTTC. Protein: CASSVTGNYGYTF.

The V and J genes are TRBV7-9 and TRBJ2-2; D is ambiguous. Germline CDR1 SEHNR, CDR2 FQNEAQ (reference sequence). The ends were cut back, 5 bases at V and 4 bases at J, with 14 bases in the middle. The length of the CDR3 is 15 residues. Here the CDR3 DNA reads TGTGCCAGCAGCGAAGAAGGTCCGGGCACCGGGGAGCTGTTTTTT. This gives the protein CASSEEGPGTGELFF. Supplemented by reference TRBV7-9 and TRBJ2-2, the full variable domain reads DTGVSQNPRHKITKRGQNVTFRCDPISEHNRLYWYRQTLGQGPEFLTYFQNEAQLEKSRLLSDRFSAERPKGSFSTLEIQRTEQGDSAMYLCASSEEGPGTGELFFGEGSRLTVL.

This clone was seen only once. The rearrangement links TRBV15 to TRBJ2-7, with no clear D. CDR1 LNHNV and CDR2 YYDKDF come from the germline V gene (reference sequence). With 2 bases removed from V and 2 bases from J, the gap between germline ends came to 13 bases. This CDR3 is 15 amino acids long. CDR3: CATSRSESATYEQYF. Written as DNA, the CDR3 is TGTGCCACCAGCAGATCCGAGTCTGCTACCTACGAGCAGTACTTC.

The V and J genes are TRBV18 and TRBJ1-2, with D tentatively TRBD1 (5 bases). Germline V CDR1 and CDR2: KGHSH, LQKENI. The CDR3 runs 14 residues. The V end lost 6 bases, the J end lost 2 bases, and 13 bases lay between the germline ends. The CDR3 DNA is TGTGCCAGCTCCCCAACCGACAGCAACTATGGCTACACCTTC. Protein: CASSPTDSNYGYTF.

The chain combines TRBV5-8 with TRBJ2-5; no clear D. The CDR3 extends over 15 amino acids. Per germline, CDR1 SGHTS and CDR2 YDEGEE. V shed 2 bases and J shed 3 bases, with 14 bases lying between them. The CDR3 DNA sequence: TGTGCCAGCAGCTTCGGGTCTCTACGGAAAGAGACCCAGTACTTC. This translates into CASSFGSLRKETQYF.

V is TRBV9 and J is TRBJ1-5; unclear D gene. V was trimmed by 5 bases and J by 5 bases, leaving 8 bases between them. Germline CDR1 SGDLS, CDR2 YYNGEE. The CDR3 length is 12 residues. The DNA for the CDR3 is TGTGCCAGCAGTAGAGGCGATCAGCCCCAGCATTTT. As protein: CASSRGDQPQHF.

The chain is built from TRBV6-5 and TRBJ2-2; TRBD2 is a possible D gene (6 bases). The germline V and J ends were trimmed by 8 bases and 6 bases, with 10 bases remaining between them. This CDR3 comprises 12 residues. Germline-derived CDR1 and CDR2 are MNHEY and SVGAGI. The CDR3 reads CASVGGPGELFF. The CDR3 coding sequence is TGTGCCAGCGTGGGAGGACCCGGGGAGCTGTTTTTT.

V gene TRBV4-2 combines with J gene TRBJ1-5; D might be TRBD1 (5 bases). Germline assignment: CDR1 LGHNA and CDR2 YNFKEQ. Trimming cost V 1 base and J 5 bases, with 12 bases left between them. The CDR3 has 15 residues. The CDR3 sequence: CASSQAGDNDQPQHF. DNA of the CDR3: TGTGCCAGCAGCCAAGCGGGGGATAACGATCAGCCCCAGCATTTT.